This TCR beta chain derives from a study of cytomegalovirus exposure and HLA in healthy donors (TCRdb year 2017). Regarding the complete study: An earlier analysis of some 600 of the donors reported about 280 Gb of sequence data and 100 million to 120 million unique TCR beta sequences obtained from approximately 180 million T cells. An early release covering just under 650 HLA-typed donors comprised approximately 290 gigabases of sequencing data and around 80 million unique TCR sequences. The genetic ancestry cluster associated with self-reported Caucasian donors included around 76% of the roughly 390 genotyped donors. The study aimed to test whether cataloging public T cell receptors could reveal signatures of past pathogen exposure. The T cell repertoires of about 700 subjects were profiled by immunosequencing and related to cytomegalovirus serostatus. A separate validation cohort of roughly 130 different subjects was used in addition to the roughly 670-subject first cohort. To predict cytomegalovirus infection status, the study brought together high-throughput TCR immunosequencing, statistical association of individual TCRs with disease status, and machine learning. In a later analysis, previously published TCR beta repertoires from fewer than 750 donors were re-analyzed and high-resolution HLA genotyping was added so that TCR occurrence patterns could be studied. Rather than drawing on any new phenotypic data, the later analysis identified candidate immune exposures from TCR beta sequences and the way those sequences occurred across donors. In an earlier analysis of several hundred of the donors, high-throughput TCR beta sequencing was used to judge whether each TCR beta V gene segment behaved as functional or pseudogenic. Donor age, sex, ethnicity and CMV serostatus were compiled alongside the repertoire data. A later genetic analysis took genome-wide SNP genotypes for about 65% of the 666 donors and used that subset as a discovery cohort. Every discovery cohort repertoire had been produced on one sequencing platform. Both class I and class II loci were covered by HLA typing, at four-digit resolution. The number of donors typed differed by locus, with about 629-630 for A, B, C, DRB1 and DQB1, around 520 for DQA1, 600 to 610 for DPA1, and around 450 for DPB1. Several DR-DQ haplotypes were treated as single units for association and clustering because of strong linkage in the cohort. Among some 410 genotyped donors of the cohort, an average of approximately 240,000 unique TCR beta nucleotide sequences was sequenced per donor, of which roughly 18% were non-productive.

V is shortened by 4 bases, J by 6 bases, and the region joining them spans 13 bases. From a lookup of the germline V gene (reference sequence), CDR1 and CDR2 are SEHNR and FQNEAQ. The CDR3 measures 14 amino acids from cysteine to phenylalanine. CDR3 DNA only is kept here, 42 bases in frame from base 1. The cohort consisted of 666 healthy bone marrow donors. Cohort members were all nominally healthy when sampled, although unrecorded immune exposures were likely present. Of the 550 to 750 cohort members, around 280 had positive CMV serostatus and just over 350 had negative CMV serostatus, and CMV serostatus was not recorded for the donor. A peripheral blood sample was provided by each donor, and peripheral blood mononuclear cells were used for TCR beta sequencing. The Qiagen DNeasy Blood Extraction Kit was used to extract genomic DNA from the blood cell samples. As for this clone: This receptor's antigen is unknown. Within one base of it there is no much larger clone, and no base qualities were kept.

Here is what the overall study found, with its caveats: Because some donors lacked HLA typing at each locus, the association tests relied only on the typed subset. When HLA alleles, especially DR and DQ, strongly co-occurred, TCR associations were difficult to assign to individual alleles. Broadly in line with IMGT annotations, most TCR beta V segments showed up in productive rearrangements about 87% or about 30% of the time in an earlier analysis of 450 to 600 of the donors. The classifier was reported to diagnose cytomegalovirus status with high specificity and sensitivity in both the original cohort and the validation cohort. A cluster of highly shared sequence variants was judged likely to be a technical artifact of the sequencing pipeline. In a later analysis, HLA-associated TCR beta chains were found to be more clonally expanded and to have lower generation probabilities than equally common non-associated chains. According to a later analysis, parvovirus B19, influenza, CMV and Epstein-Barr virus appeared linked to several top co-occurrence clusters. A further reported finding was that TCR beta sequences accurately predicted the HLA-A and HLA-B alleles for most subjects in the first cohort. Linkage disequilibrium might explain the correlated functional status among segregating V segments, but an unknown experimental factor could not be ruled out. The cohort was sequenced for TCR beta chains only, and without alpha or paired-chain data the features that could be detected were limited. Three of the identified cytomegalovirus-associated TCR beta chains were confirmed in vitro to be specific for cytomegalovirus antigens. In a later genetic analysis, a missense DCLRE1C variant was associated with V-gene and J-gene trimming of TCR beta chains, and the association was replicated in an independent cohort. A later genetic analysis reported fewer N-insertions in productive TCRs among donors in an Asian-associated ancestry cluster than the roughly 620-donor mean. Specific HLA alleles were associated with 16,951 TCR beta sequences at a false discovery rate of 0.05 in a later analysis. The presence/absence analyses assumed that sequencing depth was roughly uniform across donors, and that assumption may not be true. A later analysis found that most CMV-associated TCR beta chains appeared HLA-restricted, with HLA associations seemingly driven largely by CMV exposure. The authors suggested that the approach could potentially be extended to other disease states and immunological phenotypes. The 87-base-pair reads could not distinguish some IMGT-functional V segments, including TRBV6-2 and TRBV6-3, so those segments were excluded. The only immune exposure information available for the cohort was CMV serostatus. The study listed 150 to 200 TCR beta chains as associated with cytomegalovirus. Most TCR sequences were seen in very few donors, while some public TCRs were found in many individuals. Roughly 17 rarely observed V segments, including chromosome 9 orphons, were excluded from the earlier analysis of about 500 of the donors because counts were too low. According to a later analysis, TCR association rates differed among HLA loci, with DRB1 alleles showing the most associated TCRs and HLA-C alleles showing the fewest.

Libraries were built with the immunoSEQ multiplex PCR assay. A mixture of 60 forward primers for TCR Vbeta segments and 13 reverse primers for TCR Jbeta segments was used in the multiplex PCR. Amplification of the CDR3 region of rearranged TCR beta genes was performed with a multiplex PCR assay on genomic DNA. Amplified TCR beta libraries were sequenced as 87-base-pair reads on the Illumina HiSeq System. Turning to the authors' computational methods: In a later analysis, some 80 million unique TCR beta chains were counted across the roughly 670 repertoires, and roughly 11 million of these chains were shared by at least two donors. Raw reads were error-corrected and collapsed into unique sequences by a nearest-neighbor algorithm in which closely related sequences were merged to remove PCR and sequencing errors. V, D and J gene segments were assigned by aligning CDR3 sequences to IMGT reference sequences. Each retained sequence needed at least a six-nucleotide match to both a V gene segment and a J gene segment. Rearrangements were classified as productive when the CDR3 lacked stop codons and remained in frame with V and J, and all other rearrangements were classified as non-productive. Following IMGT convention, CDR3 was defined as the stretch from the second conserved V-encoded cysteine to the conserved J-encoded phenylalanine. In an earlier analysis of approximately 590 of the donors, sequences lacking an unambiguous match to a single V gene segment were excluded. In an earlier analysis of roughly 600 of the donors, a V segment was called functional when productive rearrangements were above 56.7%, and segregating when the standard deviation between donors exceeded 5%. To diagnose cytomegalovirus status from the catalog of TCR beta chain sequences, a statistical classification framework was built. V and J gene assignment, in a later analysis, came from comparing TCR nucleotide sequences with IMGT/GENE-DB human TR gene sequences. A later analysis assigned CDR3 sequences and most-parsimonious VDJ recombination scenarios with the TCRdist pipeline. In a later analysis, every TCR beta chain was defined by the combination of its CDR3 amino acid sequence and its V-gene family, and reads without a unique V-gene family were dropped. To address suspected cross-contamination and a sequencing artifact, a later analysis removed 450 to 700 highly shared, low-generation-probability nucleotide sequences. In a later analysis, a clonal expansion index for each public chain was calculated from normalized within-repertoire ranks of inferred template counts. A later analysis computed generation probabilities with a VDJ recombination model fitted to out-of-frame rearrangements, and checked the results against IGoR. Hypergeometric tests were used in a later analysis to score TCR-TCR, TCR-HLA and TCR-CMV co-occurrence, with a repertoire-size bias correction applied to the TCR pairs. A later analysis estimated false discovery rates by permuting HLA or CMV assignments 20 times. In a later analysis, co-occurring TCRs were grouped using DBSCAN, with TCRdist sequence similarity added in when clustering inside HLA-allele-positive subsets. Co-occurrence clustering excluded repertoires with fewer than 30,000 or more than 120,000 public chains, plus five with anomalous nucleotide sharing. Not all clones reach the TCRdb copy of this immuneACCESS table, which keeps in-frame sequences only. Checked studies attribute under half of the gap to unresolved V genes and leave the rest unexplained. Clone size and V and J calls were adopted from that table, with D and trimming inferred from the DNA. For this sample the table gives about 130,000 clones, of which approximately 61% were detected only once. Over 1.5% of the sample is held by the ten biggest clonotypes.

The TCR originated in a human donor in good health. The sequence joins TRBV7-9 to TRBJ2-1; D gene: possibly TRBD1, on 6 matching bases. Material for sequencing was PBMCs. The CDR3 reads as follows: CASSSYRERNEQFF. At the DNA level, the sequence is TGTGCCAGCAGCTCTTACAGGGAACGCAATGAGCAGTTCTTC. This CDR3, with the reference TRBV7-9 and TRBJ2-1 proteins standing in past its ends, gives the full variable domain DTGVSQNPRHKITKRGQNVTFRCDPISEHNRLYWYRQTLGQGPEFLTYFQNEAQLEKSRLLSDRFSAERPKGSFSTLEIQRTEQGDSAMYLCASSSYRERNEQFFGPGTRLTVL.